Given below is one T cell receptor beta chain in context. This clonotype was found a few times. Its antigen is still unknown. No base quality information exists; no much larger clone differs at one position. From the germline V gene, CDR1 is LGHNA and CDR2 is YSLEER. The CDR3 runs 16 amino acids, cysteine and phenylalanine included. Just CDR3 DNA is preserved here, 48 bases in frame from base 1. V is pruned by 0 bases and J by 2 bases, leaving 6 bases of the junction without a gene match. The data belong to a study of blood T cells in healthy people across ages (dated by TCRdb to 2014 to 2015). Regarding the research as a whole: In model experiments, roughly one uniquely barcoded TCR beta cDNA molecule per two T cells was captured by template switching. Age-related changes in TCR beta repertoire diversity were measured in the study by deep sequencing normalized with unique cDNA molecular identifiers. Four age groups were formed from the donors: young (average 16 years), middle-aged (approximately 40), aged (roughly 59) and long-lived (more than 75). Donors of different ages were randomly distributed across sequencing lanes to avoid experimental bias. Using the same blood draw, the study looked at two additional independent replicas of 1 million unique cDNA reads for two donors, one aged 18 to 30 and the other aged 80 or older.

The donors were 40 or so Caucasian individuals from Russia, aged roughly 6 to 90 years, who were systemically healthy. Approximately 10 milliliters of peripheral blood were collected from each donor into EDTA-treated Vacutainer tubes. Ficoll-Paque density-gradient centrifugation was used to isolate PBMCs, with at least 6 million per sample. Total RNA, at least 6 micrograms per sample, was extracted from PBMCs with Trizol reagent. The percentages of naive CD45RAhigh/CD27high T cells were determined by flow cytometry on a PBMC aliquot from every donor. Receptor amplification or capture employed 5' RACE. The instrument given in TCRdb is Illumina HiSeq 2500. A second about 7 to 11 cycle PCR used a sample-barcoded 5' primer and a J-beta primer mix. A template-switch 5' adaptor carrying 12 random nucleotides introduced a unique molecular identifier onto each TCR beta cDNA molecule. Each sample yielded at least 2.5 million CDR3-containing paired-end reads. First-strand cDNA synthesis was performed from all RNA using the Mint cDNA synthesis kit, with priming by a TRBC-specific oligonucleotide. All cDNA was treated with uracil-DNA glycosylase and then went through a first 18-cycle PCR with the universal primers M1SS and BC2_uni_R. The paper's data handling went like this. Normalization of each sample was performed by random selection of 1 million high-quality reads, each carrying a distinct molecular identifier. Instead of being binned into consensus sequences, reads with shared molecular identifiers were discarded. CDR3 identification, clonotype clustering and error correction used MiTCR with a Q25 quality threshold and the strictest error-elimination algorithm. Lower-bound total TCR beta diversity was estimated with a nonparametric unseen species model using Euler transformation. The raw public data were reprocessed by TCRdb itself: fastp quality trimming at Q25, MiXCR clonotype calling, in-frame beta chains only. Under each unique CDR3 protein, matching rows form one entry showing the most common genes and DNA. TCRdb's processing, not the authors', yielded these V and J calls. The sample includes 870,000 or so distinct CDR3 sequences, with more than 25% observed a single time. The biggest ten clones account for around 16% of the sample.

On the study overall, not on this receptor specifically: There was a strong correlation between observed TCR beta diversity and the percentage of naive T cells measured by flow cytometry. As age increased, observed TCR beta diversity per million T cells dropped in a roughly linear way, and a significant reduction was already evident by age around 41. The CMV infection status of donors was not known, potentially confounding age-related changes in expanded clonotypes. Total diversity estimates from one million sequenced T cells were considered lower bounds and underestimates. Compared with the aged group, the long-lived group had more naive CD4+ T cells, fewer expanded clones and increased TCR diversity, suggesting age selection. Since profiling was done on bulk unsorted PBMCs, naive and antigen-experienced compartments could not be conclusively compared.

The TCR sequence derives from a woman of 80 years or more in good health. Input material: blood. This receptor chain uses TRBV4-3 and TRBJ1-2; the central 7 bases match TRBD1. The CDR3 reads CASSQEIRGWNYGYTF. The DNA sequence follows: TGCGCCAGCAGCCAAGAAATCAGGGGGTGGAACTATGGCTACACCTTC.